Listed below are T cell receptor beta chains from one sample, sequenced in a study of beta chain features in type 1 diabetes. Produced via immunoSEQ multiplex PCR; TCRdb's table is partial and in-frame only. This repertoire shows around 650,000 clones, around 12% found once; its top ten account for around 0.12%. Material: naive CD4+ T cells from blood. The receptors derive from a man aged 25-40 years with type 1 diabetes. Each CDR3 is given with its conserved first and last residue.

J gene	V gene	CDR3 protein
TRBJ2-5	TRBV28	CASSAEGLLRGNF
TRBJ1-3	TRBV4-3	CASSQDVGRLSGNTIYF
TRBJ1-5	TRBV27	CASSLSSGIDQPQHF
TRBJ2-4	TRBV5-1	CASSSRAGQNIQYF
TRBJ2-3	TRBV29-1	CSVYGQGPQDTQYF
TRBJ2-3	TRBV28	CASSSRLADTQYF
TRBJ2-2	TRBV7-2	CASSPKGSSNTGELFF
TRBJ2-7	TRBV15	CATSRGTVTSYEQYF
TRBJ1-2	TRBV4-2	CASSQDQFGYTF
TRBJ1-6	TRBV7-9	CASSPGQTYNSPLHF
TRBJ1-4	TRBV28	CASSSDSNEKLFF
TRBJ2-7	TRBV5-1	CASSLVSARSSYEQYF
TRBJ1-6	TRBV2	CASTAGQGPPLHF
TRBJ2-5	TRBV2	CASSSASTGGETQYF
TRBJ1-5	TRBV23-1	CAQAVTQPQHF
TRBJ2-7	TRBV6-5	CASSYQTSGHYEQYF